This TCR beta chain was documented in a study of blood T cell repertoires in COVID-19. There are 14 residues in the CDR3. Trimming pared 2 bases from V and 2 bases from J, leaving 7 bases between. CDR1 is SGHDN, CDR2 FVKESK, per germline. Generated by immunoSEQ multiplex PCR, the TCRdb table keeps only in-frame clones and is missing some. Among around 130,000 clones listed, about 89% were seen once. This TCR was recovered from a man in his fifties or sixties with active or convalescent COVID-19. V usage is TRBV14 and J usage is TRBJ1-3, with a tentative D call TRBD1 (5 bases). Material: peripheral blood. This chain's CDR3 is CASSQSGPGNTIYF. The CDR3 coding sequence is TGTGCCAGCAGCCAATCAGGGCCTGGAAACACCATATATTTT.